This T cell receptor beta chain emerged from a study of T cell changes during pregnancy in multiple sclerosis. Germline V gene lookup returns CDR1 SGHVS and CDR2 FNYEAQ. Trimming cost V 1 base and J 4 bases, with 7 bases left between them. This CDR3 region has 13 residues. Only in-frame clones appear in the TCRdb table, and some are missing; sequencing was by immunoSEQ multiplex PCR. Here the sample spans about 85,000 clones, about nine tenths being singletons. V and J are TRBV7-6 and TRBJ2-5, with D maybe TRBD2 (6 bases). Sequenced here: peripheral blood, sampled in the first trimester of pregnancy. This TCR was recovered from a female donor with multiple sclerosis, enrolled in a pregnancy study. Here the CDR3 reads CASSLGRGETQYF. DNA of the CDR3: TGTGCCAGCAGCTTAGGGCGGGGAGAGACCCAGTACTTC.